This T cell receptor (beta chain) derives from a study of early T cells in non-severe SARS-CoV-2 infection (dated by TCRdb to the early 2020s). In terms of the full investigation: TCR sequencing used bulk RNA from unsorted whole blood, so alpha and beta chains could not be paired.

Receptors were amplified or captured by 5' RACE. Instrument used: NextSeq 500. Unique molecular identifiers were attached to individual cDNA molecules in the TCR library protocol so that sequencing error and PCR bias could be corrected. Sequencing covered both TCR alpha and beta chains, and within each sample the abundances of alpha and beta sequences were tightly co-correlated. The original methods were these. Decombinator V4 was used to perform V gene, J gene and CDR3 annotation of TCR sequences. Expanded TCRs were defined as changing significantly between any two time points under a Poisson model with p below 0.0001. TCR abundances were normalised to the total number of TCRs sequenced per sample and expressed as counts per million. TRAV1-2 paired with TRAJ12, TRAJ20 or TRAJ33 defined MAIT TCRs, while TRAV10 paired with TRAJ18 defined iNKT TCRs. VDJdb, accessed 1 November 2021, was searched for CMV, EBV and SARS-CoV-2 annotated TCRs, with TCRs annotated for multiple antigens excluded. TCRdb reprocessed the public reads (quality trimming at Q25 with fastp, clone calling with MiXCR) and kept in-frame beta chains. Merged by CDR3 protein, the rows form single entries marked with the most common genes and DNA. None of the V and J calls come from the authors' own analysis; TCRdb made them. This sample gives tens of thousands of distinct CDR3 sequences in total; roughly a tenth of them show up just once. The ten largest make up over 6% of the sample.

Set within a cohort of healthcare workers in London, UK, this nested case-control study involved weekly PCR testing of nasopharyngeal swabs along with blood sampling. Between 23 and 31 March 2020, the week of the UK lockdown, healthcare workers were enrolled and then followed up weekly for as long as 16 weeks. Concerning this clonotype itself: Its antigen specificity is not known. No base-level quality is on record; no much larger clone is a single base apart.

There are 13 amino acids in the CDR3, from cysteine to phenylalanine inclusive. Only the CDR3 portion is preserved as DNA: 39 bases, with reading frame beginning at the first base. At the junction V is shortened by 7 bases and J by 4 bases, with 12 bases in between. The paper as a whole reports these results and caveats: VDJdb matching was skewed toward anti-spike CD8 responses and likely underestimated virus-specific expansions by missing private and CD4 specificities.

The receptor was derived from an adult who was a healthcare worker with PCR-confirmed SARS-CoV-2 infection or an uninfected control (not recorded which). The sequences come from whole blood, collected at baseline. This receptor chain uses TRBV12-3 or TRBV12-4 and TRBJ2-3, with the identity of the D gene unclear. The sequence in DNA is TGTGCCAGCAATAAAATGGGTTCAGATACGCAGTATTTT. Translated, this is CASNKMGSDTQYF.